This T cell receptor (beta chain) was identified during a study of CD8+CD57+ T cells in acquired aplastic anemia. Regarding the study as a whole: Overlapping CD8+ CDR3 repertoires of patients and controls contained roughly 27 shared sequences.

There are 18 residues in the CDR3. V lost 3 bases and J lost 2, with 17 bases in between. The germline CDR1 and CDR2 sequences are MNHNY and SVGAGI (reference sequence). This clonotype was observed a handful of times. Its antigen is unknown. Template material for TCR beta VDJ and CDR3 profiling consisted of genomic DNA. TCRdb processed the reads anew with MiXCR; each CDR3 protein has one entry. The table lists about 170,000 distinct CDR3 sequences, roughly 43% of them singletons. CD8+CD57+ cell expansion, shown by flow cytometry, had occurred in the patients selected for sequencing. This rearrangement joins TRBV6-6 to TRBJ2-6; D assignment may be TRBD1 or TRBD2 (5 bases each). Source material: sorted CD4+, CD8+, or CD8+CD57+ T cells (not recorded which) from PBMCs. This sequence originates from a human donor with aplastic anemia. In DNA form, the CDR3 reads TGTGCCAGCAGTTATTTCGGGGCAGAGAAACCTGGGGCCAACGTCCTGACTTTC. Residues: CASSYFGAEKPGANVLTF.